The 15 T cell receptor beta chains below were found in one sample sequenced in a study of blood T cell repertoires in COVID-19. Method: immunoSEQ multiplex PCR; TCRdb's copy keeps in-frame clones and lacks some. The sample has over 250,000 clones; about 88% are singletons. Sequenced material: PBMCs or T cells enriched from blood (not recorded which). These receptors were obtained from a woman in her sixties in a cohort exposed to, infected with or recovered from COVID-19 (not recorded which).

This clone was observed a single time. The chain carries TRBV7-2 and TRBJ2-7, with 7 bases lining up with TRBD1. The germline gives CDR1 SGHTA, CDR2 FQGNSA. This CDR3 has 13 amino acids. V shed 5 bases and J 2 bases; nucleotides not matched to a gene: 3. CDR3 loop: CASSRDSPYEQYF. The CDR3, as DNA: TGTGCCAGCAGCAGGGACAGTCCCTACGAGCAGTACTTC.

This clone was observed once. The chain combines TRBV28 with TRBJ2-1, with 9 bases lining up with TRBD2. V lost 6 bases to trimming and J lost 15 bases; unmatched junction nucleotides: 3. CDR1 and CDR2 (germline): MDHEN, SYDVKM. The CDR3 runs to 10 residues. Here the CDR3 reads CASSRTSAFF. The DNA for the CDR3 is TGTGCCAGCAGCCGGACTAGCGCGTTCTTC.

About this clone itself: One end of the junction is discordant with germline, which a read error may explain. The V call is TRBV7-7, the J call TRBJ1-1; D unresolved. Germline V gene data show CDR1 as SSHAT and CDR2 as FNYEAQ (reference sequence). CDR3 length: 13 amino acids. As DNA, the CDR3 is TGTGCTAGCAGCTTACTCCGGAACACTGAAGCTTTCTTT. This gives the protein CASSLLRNTEAFF.

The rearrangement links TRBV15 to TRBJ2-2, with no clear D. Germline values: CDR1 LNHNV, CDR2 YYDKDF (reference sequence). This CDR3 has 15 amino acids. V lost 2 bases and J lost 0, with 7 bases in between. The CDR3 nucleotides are TGTGCCACCAGCAGACAGTACGCGAACACCGGGGAGCTGTTTTTT. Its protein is CATSRQYANTGELFF.

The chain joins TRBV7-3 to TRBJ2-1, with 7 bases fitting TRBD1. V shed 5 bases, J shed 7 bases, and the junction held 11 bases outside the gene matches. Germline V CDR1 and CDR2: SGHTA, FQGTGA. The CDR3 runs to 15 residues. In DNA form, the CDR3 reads TGTGCCAGCAGCCCTACCAAAGACAGGGTGAATGAGCAGTTCTTC. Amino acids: CASSPTKDRVNEQFF.

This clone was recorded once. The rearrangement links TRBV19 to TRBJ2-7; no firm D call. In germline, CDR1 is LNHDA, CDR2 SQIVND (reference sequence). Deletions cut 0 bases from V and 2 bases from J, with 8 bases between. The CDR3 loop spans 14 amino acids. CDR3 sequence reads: CASSIEVTAYEQYF. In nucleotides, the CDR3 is TGTGCCAGTAGTATAGAAGTCACAGCCTACGAGCAGTACTTC.

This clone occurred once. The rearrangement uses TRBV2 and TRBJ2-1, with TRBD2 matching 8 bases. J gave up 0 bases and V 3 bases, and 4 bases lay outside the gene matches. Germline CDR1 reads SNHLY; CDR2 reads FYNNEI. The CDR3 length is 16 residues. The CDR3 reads CASSDGLASSYNEQFF. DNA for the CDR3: TGTGCCAGCAGTGACGGACTAGCCAGCTCCTACAATGAGCAGTTCTTC.

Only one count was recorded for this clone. CDR3: CASSEWAIGFF. The CDR3 region has the DNA TGTGCCAGCAGTGAATGGGCTATAGGGTTCTTC. The chain employs TRBV6-1 and TRBJ2-1, with D uncertain. CDR3 length: 11 residues. Deletions cut 2 bases from V and 15 bases from J, with 11 bases between. Germline lookup yields CDR1 MNHNS and CDR2 SASEGT.

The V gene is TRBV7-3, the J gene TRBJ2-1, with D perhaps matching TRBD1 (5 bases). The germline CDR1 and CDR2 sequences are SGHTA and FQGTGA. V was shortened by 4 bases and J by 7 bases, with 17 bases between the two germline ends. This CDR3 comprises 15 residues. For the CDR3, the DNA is TGTGCCAGCAGCTCAGGCGCGACAGTAAAAAATGAGCAGTTCTTC. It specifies CASSSGATVKNEQFF. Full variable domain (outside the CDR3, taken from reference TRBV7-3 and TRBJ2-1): GAGVSQTPSNKVTEKGKYVELRCDPISGHTALYWYRQSLGQGPEFLIYFQGTGAADDSGLPNDRFFAVRPEGSVSTLKIQRTERGDSAVYLCASSSGATVKNEQFFGPGTRLTVL.

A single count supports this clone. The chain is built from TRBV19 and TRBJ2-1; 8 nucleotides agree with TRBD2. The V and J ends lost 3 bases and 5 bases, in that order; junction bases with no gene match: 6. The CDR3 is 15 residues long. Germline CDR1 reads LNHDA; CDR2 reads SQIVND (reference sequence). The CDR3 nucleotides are TGTGCCAGTAGTATCGTGGCGGGAGGAAACAATGAGCAGTTCTTC. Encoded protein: CASSIVAGGNNEQFF.

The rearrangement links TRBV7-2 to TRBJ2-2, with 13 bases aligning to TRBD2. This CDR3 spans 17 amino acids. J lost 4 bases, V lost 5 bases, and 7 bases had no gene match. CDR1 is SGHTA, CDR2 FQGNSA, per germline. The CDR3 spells CASSPPGLAGLTGELFF. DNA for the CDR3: TGTGCCAGCAGCCCGCCGGGACTAGCGGGACTCACCGGGGAGCTGTTTTTT.

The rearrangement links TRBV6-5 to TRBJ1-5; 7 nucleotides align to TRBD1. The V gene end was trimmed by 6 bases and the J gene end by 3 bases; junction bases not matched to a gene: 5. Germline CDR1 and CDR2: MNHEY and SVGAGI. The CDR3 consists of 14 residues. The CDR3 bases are TGTGCCAGCAGGAGGACAGGATTCAATCAGCCCCAGCATTTT. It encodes CASRRTGFNQPQHF.

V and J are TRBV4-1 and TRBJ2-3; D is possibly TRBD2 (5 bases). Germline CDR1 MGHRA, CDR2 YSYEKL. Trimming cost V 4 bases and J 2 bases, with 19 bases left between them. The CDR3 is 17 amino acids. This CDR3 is CASSPTTFTGFTDTQYF. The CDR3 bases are TGCGCCAGCAGCCCCACCACCTTCACGGGATTCACAGATACGCAGTATTTT.

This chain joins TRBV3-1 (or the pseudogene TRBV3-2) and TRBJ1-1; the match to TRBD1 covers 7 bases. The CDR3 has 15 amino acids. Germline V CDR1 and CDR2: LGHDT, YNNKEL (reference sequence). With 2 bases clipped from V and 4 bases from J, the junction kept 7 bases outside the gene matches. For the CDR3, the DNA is TGTGCCAGCAGCCAACCCTCACCAGGGGGCACTGAAGCTTTCTTT. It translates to CASSQPSPGGTEAFF.

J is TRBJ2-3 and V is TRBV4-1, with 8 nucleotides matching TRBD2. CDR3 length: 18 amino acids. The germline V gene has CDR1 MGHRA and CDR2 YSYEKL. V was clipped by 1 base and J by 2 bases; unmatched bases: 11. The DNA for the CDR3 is TGCGCCAGCAGCCAAGCAGTCCGAATAGCGGGATTCACAGATACGCAGTATTTT. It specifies CASSQAVRIAGFTDTQYF.